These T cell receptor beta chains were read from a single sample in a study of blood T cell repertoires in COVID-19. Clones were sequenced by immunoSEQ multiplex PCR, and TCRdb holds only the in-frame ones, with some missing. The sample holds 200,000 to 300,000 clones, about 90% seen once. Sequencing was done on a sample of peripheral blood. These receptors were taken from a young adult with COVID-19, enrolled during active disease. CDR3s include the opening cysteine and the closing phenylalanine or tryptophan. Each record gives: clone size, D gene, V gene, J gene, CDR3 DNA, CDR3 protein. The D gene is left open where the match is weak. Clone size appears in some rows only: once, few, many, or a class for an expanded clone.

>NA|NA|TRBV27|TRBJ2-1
TGTGCCAGCAGTTTGATACAGGGAGATGAGCAGTTCTTC
CASSLIQGDEQFF
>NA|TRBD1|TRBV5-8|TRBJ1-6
TGTGCCAGCATCCCTCGGACAGGGGGCAAGGGTTCACCCCTCCACTTT
CASIPRTGGKGSPLHF
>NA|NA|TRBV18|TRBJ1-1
TGTGCCAGCTCATCGGACAGTTACACTGAAGCTTTCTTT
CASSSDSYTEAFF
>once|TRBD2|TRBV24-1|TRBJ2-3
TGTGCCACCAGTGAGCGGGGGACTAGCGGGGGCCGGCAGTATTTT
CATSERGTSGGRQYF
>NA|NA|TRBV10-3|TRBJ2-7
TGTGCCGCCCGGTCACGGGATTCCTACGAGCAGTACTTC
CAARSRDSYEQYF
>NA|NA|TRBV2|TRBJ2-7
TGTGCCAGCAGTGACCCTCGGTACAGGGACTCCTACGAGCAGTACTTC
CASSDPRYRDSYEQYF
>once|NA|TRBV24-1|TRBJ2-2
TGTGCCACCAGTGATTTGGGCAGGGGGAACACCGGGGAGCTGTTTTTT
CATSDLGRGNTGELFF
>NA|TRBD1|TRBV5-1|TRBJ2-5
TGCGCCAGCAGCGGCCGGGACAGGGGTCGGGAGACCCAGTACTTC
CASSGRDRGRETQYF
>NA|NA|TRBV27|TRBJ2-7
TGTGCCAGCAGTGCCCGGGGAGGTTCCTACGAGCAGTACTTC
CASSARGGSYEQYF
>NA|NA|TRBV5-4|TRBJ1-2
TGTGCCAGCAGCTTGGACGTAGCTAACTATGGCTACACCTTC
CASSLDVANYGYTF
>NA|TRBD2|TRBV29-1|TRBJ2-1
TGCAGCGTGGTAGCGGGAGGGCTCATGGAGCAGTTCTTC
CSVVAGGLMEQFF
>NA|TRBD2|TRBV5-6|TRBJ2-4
TGTGCCAGCAGCTTGGCTAGACTAGCGGGAGTATCCAAAAACATTCAGTACTTC
CASSLARLAGVSKNIQYF
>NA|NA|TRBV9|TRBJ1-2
TGTGCCAGCAGCGCCAGGGGTCTCTACACCTTC
CASSARGLYTF
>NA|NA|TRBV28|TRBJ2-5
TGTGCCAGCAGCACTAATAAGGTGGAGACCCAGTACTTC
CASSTNKVETQYF
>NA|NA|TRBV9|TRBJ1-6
TGTGCCAGCAGCACCGAACCGGGACAAACCAATTCACCCCTCCACTTT
CASSTEPGQTNSPLHF
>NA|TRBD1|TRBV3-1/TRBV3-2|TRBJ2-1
TGTGCCAGCAGCCATAGGGGGGACAGGGGGACTCTTAACAATGAGCAGTTCTTC
CASSHRGDRGTLNNEQFF
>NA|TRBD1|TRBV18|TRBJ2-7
TGTGCCAGCTCAGAAGGACAGGGCGGGCAGTACTTC
CASSEGQGGQYF
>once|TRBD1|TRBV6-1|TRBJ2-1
TGTGCCAGCAGTGGCCCCGGGACAGGGGTCTACAATGAGCAGTTCTTC
CASSGPGTGVYNEQFF
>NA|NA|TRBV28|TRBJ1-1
TGTGCCAGCAGTTCTCCGGGCCTTGGGAGGGACACTGAAGCTTTCTTT
CASSSPGLGRDTEAFF
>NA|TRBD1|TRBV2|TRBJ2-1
TGTGCCAGCAGTGAATCAGGGGGCCATGAGCAGTTCTTC
CASSESGGHEQFF
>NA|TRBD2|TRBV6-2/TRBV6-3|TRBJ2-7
TGTGCCAGCAGTTACGGTAACCTCGGACTAGCGGGAGACGAGCAGTACTTC
CASSYGNLGLAGDEQYF
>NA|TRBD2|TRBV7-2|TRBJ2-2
TGTGCCAGCCAACCCTTATCCGGACTAGCGGGCGCCGGGGAGCTGTTTTTT
CASQPLSGLAGAGELFF
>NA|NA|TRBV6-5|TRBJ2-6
TGTGCCAGCAACCTAGACCGCTCTGGGGCCAACGTCCTGACTTTC
CASNLDRSGANVLTF
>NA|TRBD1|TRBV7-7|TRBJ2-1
TGTGCCAGCAGCTTAGGGACAGGGTGGATTGATGAGCAGTTCTTC
CASSLGTGWIDEQFF
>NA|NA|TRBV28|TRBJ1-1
TGTGCCGGCCGGGACACAGAGAACACTGAAGCTTTCTTT
CAGRDTENTEAFF
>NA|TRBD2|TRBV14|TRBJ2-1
TGTGCCAGCAGCCAAGGTGGACTAGGGCAGTTCTTC
CASSQGGLGQFF
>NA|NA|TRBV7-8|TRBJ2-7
TGTGCCAGCAGCTTAGCGTACAGGCGGAACGAGCAGTACTTC
CASSLAYRRNEQYF
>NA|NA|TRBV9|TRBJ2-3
TGTGCCAGCAGCCCCCAACCGACTAGTGGAATTCCAGATACGCAGTATTTT
CASSPQPTSGIPDTQYF
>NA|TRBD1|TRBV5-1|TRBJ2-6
TGCGCCAGCAGCTTGTTGACAGGGGGTCCCGGGGCCAACGTCCTGACTTTC
CASSLLTGGPGANVLTF
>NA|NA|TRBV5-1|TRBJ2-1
TGCGCCAGCAGCTTATCGGGGAGCTCCTACAATGAGCAGTTCTTC
CASSLSGSSYNEQFF
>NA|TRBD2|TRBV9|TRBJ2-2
TGTGCCAGCAGCGTTCGAGGGAGGGTAGAAACCGGGGAGCTGTTTTTT
CASSVRGRVETGELFF
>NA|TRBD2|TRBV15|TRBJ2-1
TGTGCCACCAGCAGAGAGGGCGGGAGGGGTAACAATGAGCAGTTCTTC
CATSREGGRGNNEQFF
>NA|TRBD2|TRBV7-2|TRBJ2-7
TGTGCCAGCAGCTTAAGGCGGGAGGATCACGAGCAGTACTTC
CASSLRREDHEQYF
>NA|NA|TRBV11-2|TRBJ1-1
TGTGCCAGCAGCTTAGCGACGGGGTATCCCATGAACACTGAAGCTTTCTTT
CASSLATGYPMNTEAFF
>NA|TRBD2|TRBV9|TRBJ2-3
TGTGCCAGCAGCCGTGGGCTAGCGGCCACAGATACGCAGTATTTT
CASSRGLAATDTQYF
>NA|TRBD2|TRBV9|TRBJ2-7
TGTGCCAGCAGCGAGGGACTAGCGGCCTCCTACGAGCAGTACTTC
CASSEGLAASYEQYF
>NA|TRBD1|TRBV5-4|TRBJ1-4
TGTGCCAGCAGCCATGGAGGGGGGACAGGGGGAGAAAAACTGTTTTTT
CASSHGGGTGGEKLFF
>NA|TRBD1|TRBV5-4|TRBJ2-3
TGTGCCAGCAGGGCTAAGACAGGGGGAAGGGCAGATACGCAGTATTTT
CASRAKTGGRADTQYF
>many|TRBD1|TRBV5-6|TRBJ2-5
TGTGCCAGCAGCTCAATAGACAGGGCCAAGGAAGAGACCCAGTACTTC
CASSSIDRAKEETQYF
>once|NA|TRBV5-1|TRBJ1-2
TGCGCCAGCAGCTTGTCGGACGGGGACTATGGCTACACCTTC
CASSLSDGDYGYTF
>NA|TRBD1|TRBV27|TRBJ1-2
TGTGCCAGCACGGCTCAAGGGGGCGCGAGTGGCTACACCTTC
CASTAQGGASGYTF
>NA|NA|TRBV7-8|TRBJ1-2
TGTGCCAGCAGCTCCCGCCCGGGGGGGGGCATGGATGGCTACACCTTC
CASSSRPGGGMDGYTF
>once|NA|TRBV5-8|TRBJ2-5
TGTGCCAGCAGCGCCGGACTAATCGGAGAGACCCAGTACTTC
CASSAGLIGETQYF
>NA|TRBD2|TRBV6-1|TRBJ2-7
TGTGCCAGCAGTGAGTTTCTAAGCGGGGGCTTCTACGAGCAGTACTTC
CASSEFLSGGFYEQYF
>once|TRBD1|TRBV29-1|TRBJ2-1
TGCAGCGTAGCCTTCGGGACAGGGGCTGGGGAGCAGTTCTTC
CSVAFGTGAGEQFF
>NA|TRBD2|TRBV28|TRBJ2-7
TGTGCCAGCAGGACTAGCGGGACAGCCTACGAGCAGTACTTC
CASRTSGTAYEQYF
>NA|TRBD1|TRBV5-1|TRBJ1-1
TGCGCCAGCAGCTTGAGGACAGGGTGGAACACTGAAGCTTTCTTT
CASSLRTGWNTEAFF
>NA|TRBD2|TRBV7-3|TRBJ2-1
TGTGCCAGCCGCGGCGGGGGGAGCTCCTACAATGAGCAGTTCTTC
CASRGGGSSYNEQFF
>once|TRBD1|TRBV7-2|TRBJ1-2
TGTGCCAGCAGCTTAGGGACAGGGGGTGTATATGGCTACACCTTC
CASSLGTGGVYGYTF
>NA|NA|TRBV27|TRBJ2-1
TGTGCCAGCAGTTTCCTCCATGATCCTATCAGGGGCTACAATGAGCAGTTCTTC
CASSFLHDPIRGYNEQFF
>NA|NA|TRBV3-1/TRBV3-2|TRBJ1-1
TGTGCCAGCAGACCTCTTTGGCAGGGGACTGAAGCTTTCTTT
CASRPLWQGTEAFF
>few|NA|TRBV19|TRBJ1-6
TGTGCCAGTAGCCGGGGAATCACGAGCTCCTATAATTCACCCCTCCACTTT
CASSRGITSSYNSPLHF
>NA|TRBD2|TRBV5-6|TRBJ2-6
TGTGCCAGCAGCTTGGGGCGGGGGATCTCTGGGGCCAACGTCCTGACTTTC
CASSLGRGISGANVLTF
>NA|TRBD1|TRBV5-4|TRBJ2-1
TGTGCCAGCAGCACCCTCAGGGGGCAGGCCTACAATGAGCAGTTCTTC
CASSTLRGQAYNEQFF
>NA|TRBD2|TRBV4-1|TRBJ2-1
TGCGCCAGCAGCCTTCTCGGACTAGCGGCCTACAATGAGCAGTTCTTC
CASSLLGLAAYNEQFF
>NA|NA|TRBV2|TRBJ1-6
TGTGCCAGCAGACTACAGGTCCCTGGATCACCCCTCCACTTT
CASRLQVPGSPLHF
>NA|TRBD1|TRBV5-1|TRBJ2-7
TGCGCCAGCAGGACCGGGACAGGAGGATACGAGCAGTACTTC
CASRTGTGGYEQYF
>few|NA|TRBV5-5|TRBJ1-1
TGTGCCAGCAGCCCCATAGGCGGGAGGAGCACTGAAGCTTTCTTT
CASSPIGGRSTEAFF